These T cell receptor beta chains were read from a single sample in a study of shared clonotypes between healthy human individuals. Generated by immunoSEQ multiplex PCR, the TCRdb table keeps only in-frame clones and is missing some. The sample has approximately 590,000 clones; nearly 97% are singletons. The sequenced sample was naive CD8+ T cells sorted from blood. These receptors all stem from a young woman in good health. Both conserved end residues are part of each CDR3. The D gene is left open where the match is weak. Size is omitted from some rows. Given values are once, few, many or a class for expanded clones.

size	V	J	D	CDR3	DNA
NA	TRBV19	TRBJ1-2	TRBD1	CASSSNQGEGYTF	TGTGCCAGTAGCTCCAACCAGGGGGAAGGCTACACCTTC
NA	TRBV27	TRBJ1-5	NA	CASRLNGGRQPQHF	TGTGCCAGCCGGCTTAATGGGGGCCGTCAGCCCCAGCATTTT
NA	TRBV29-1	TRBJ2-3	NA	CSVDSGLRGDTQYF	TGCAGCGTTGACTCAGGACTCAGAGGTGATACGCAGTATTTT
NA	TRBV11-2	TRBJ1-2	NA	CASSHYYGYTF	TGTGCCAGCAGCCACTACTATGGCTACACCTTC
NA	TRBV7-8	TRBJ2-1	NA	CASSLAGVGNEQFF	TGTGCCAGCAGCTTAGCGGGAGTAGGCAATGAGCAGTTCTTC
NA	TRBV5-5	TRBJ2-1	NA	CASSLPSSKQFF	TGTGCCAGCAGCCTTCCGAGTTCCAAGCAGTTCTTC
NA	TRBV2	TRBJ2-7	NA	CASSVAFAYEQYF	TGTGCCAGCAGTGTAGCTTTCGCCTACGAGCAGTACTTC
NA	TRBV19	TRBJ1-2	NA	CASSGDLGGYGYTF	TGTGCCAGTAGCGGGGACCTCGGGGGCTATGGCTACACCTTC
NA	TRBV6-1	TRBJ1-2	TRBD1	CASSLTWTGDYGYTF	TGTGCCAGCAGCCTCACATGGACAGGGGACTATGGCTACACCTTC
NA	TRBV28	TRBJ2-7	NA	CASSYHPQGNYEQYF	TGTGCCAGCAGCTACCATCCACAGGGAAACTACGAGCAGTACTTC
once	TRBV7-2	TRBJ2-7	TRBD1	CASSPTLRGQGSYEQYF	TGTGCCAGCAGCCCCACATTAAGGGGACAGGGGTCCTACGAGCAGTACTTC
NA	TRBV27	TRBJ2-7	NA	CASSLSSAPYEQYF	TGTGCCAGCAGTTTATCCTCCGCCCCCTACGAGCAGTACTTC
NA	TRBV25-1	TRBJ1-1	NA	CASSELVGEAFF	TGTGCCAGCAGTGAACTGGTAGGGGAAGCTTTCTTT
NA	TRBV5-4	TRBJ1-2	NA	CASSPSTVSNYGYTF	TGTGCCAGCAGCCCTTCGACAGTATCTAACTATGGCTACACCTTC
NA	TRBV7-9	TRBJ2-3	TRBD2	CASSTGLAGDTDTQYF	TGTGCCAGCAGCACGGGACTAGCGGGAGACACAGATACGCAGTATTTT
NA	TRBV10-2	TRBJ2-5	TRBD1	CASSGTEHPQETQYF	TGCGCCAGCAGCGGGACAGAACACCCCCAAGAGACCCAGTACTTC
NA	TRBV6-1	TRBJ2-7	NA	CASGNRDSYEQYF	TGTGCCAGCGGGAACAGGGATTCCTACGAGCAGTACTTC
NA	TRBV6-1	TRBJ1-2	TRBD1	CASSGTGAYGYTF	TGTGCCAGCAGTGGGACAGGGGCCTATGGCTACACCTTC
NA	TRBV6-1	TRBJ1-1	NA	CASRTRATEAFF	TGTGCCAGCAGGACGAGGGCCACTGAAGCTTTCTTT
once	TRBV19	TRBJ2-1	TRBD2	CASRILAGGTNEQFF	TGTGCCAGTAGGATCCTAGCGGGAGGGACCAATGAGCAGTTCTTC
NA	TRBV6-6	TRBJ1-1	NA	CASRDTEAFF	TGTGCCAGCAGGGACACTGAAGCTTTCTTT
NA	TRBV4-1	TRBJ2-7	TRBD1	CASSPVGQGNDEQYF	TGCGCCAGCAGCCCCGTGGGACAGGGGAACGACGAGCAGTACTTC
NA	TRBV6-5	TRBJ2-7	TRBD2	CASSYSTSGSYEQYF	TGTGCCAGCAGTTACTCGACTAGCGGGAGTTACGAGCAGTACTTC
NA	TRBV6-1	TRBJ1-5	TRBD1	CASSRGGPQPQHF	TGTGCCAGCAGTCGAGGGGGCCCACAGCCCCAGCATTTT
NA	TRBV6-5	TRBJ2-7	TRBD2	CRGGIHEQYF	TGTCGGGGGGGGATCCACGAGCAGTACTTC
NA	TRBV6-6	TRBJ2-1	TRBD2	CASKRTSGYNEQFF	TGTGCCAGCAAGAGGACTAGCGGCTACAATGAGCAGTTCTTC
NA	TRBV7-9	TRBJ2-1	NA	CASSSVTGNEQFF	TGTGCCAGCAGCAGCGTGACAGGTAATGAGCAGTTCTTC
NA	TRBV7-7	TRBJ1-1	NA	CASSLSLNTEAFF	TGTGCCAGCAGCTTAAGCCTGAACACTGAAGCTTTCTTT
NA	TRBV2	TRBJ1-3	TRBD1	CASSGLRGSSSGNTIYF	TGTGCCAGCAGTGGACTCAGGGGGAGTTCGTCTGGAAACACCATATATTTT
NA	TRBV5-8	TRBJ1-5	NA	CASSLGGVDQPQHF	TGTGCCAGCAGCTTAGGTGGCGTGGATCAGCCCCAGCATTTT
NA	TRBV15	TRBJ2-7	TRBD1	CATSNSDRGLEQYF	TGTGCCACCAGCAATTCGGACAGGGGGCTAGAGCAGTACTTC
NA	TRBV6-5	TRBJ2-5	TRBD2	CASSYSVSGGPETQYF	TGTGCCAGCAGTTACTCGGTATCGGGAGGGCCAGAGACCCAGTACTTC
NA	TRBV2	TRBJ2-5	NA	CASSGEYQETQYF	TGTGCCAGCAGTGGAGAGTACCAAGAGACCCAGTACTTC
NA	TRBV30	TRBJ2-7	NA	CAWTGAEYEQYF	TGTGCCTGGACGGGGGCAGAATACGAGCAGTACTTC
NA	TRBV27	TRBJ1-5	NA	CASSTGAYSNQPQHF	TGTGCCAGCAGCACCGGGGCCTATAGCAATCAGCCCCAGCATTTT
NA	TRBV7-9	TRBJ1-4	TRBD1	CASSIPTGVWEKLFF	TGTGCCAGCAGCATACCTACAGGGGTGTGGGAAAAACTGTTTTTT
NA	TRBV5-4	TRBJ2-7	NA	CASSSGQNTYEQYF	TGTGCCAGCAGTTCGGGACAAAACACCTACGAGCAGTACTTC
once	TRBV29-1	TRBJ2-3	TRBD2	CSVWGLAGGISTDTQYF	TGCAGCGTTTGGGGACTAGCGGGAGGGATAAGCACAGATACGCAGTATTTT
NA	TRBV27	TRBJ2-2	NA	CASSTQARGGELFF	TGTGCCAGCAGTACACAGGCGCGGGGCGGGGAGCTGTTTTTT
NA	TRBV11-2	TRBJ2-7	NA	CASSADRSLNEQYF	TGTGCCAGCAGCGCCGACAGGAGCCTCAACGAGCAGTACTTC
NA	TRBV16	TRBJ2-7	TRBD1	CASSQYRGNNEQYF	TGTGCCAGCAGCCAATACAGGGGTAACAACGAGCAGTACTTC
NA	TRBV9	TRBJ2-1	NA	CASSVEPDLRNEQFF	TGTGCCAGCAGCGTAGAACCAGATCTACGGAATGAGCAGTTCTTC
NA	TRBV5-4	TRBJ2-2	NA	CASSFRQTNTGELFF	TGTGCCAGCAGCTTTCGGCAGACGAACACCGGGGAGCTGTTTTTT
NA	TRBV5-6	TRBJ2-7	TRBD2	CASSYGTSGTHEQYF	TGTGCCAGCAGCTATGGGACTAGTGGCACCCACGAGCAGTACTTC
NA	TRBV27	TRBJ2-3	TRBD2	CASIPGLAGGTDTQYF	TGTGCCAGCATACCGGGACTAGCGGGAGGAACAGATACGCAGTATTTT
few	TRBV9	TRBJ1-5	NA	CASSVCGRGRNQPQHF	TGTGCCAGCAGCGTCTGTGGTAGGGGACGGAATCAGCCCCAGCATTTT
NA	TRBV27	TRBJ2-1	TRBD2	CASSPGLAGGFDNEQFF	TGTGCCAGCAGCCCGGGACTAGCGGGAGGGTTCGACAATGAGCAGTTCTTC
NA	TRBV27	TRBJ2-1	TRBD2	CASSWAGAAVEQFF	TGTGCCAGCAGTTGGGCGGGAGCAGCAGTTGAGCAGTTCTTC
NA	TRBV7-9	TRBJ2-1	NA	CASSLPDTSSYNEQFF	TGTGCCAGCAGCTTACCTGACACGAGCTCCTACAATGAGCAGTTCTTC
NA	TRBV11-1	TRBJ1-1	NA	CASSPWVAPNTEAFF	TGTGCCAGCAGCCCCTGGGTGGCACCGAACACTGAAGCTTTCTTT
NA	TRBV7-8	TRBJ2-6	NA	CASSLALKEPQLSGANVLTF	TGTGCCAGCAGCTTAGCCCTGAAAGAGCCTCAGCTCTCTGGGGCCAACGTCCTGACTTTC
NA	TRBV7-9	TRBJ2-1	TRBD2	CASSLAQRDQYNEQFF	TGTGCCAGCAGCTTAGCGCAGCGGGACCAATACAATGAGCAGTTCTTC
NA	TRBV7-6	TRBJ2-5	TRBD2	CASSSPAGGPPETQYF	TGTGCCAGCAGCTCCCCAGCGGGAGGGCCTCCCGAGACCCAGTACTTC
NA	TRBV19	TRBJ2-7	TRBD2	CASGTSGSSYEQYF	TGTGCCAGTGGGACTAGCGGGAGTTCCTACGAGCAGTACTTC
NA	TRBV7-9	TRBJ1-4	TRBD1	CASSTGQREKLFF	TGTGCCAGCAGTACGGGACAGCGTGAAAAACTGTTTTTT
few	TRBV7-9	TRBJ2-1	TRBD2	CASSSGSASGGTYNEQFF	TGTGCCAGCAGCTCGGGGAGTGCTAGCGGAGGAACCTACAATGAGCAGTTCTTC
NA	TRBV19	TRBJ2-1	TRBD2	CASSTGLARNNEQFF	TGTGCCAGTAGTACGGGACTAGCGCGAAACAATGAGCAGTTCTTC
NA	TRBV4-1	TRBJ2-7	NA	CASSLRQGSHEQYF	TGCGCCAGCAGCCTGAGGCAGGGGTCTCACGAGCAGTACTTC
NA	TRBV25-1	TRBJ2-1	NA	CASSEWSGFLSYNEQFF	TGTGCCAGCAGTGAATGGTCCGGGTTCCTCTCCTACAATGAGCAGTTCTTC